Below, 10 T cell receptor beta chains from the same sample are listed, as sequenced in a study of OX40 agonist ivuxolimab in advanced cancers. The method was immunoSEQ multiplex PCR; TCRdb's version includes in-frame clones alone and lacks a portion of them. Counted here are approximately 60,000 clones, 77% occurring once; the ten biggest clones make up 5% to 6.5%. Sequenced material: CD4+ or CD8+ T cells sorted from blood, taken in a trial of the OX40 agonist ivuxolimab. The receptors were sampled from an adult with an advanced solid tumor such as melanoma, head and neck, liver or kidney cancer.

The rearrangement joins TRBV4-3 to TRBJ2-7; D may be TRBD2 (6 bases). Germline assignment: CDR1 LGHNA and CDR2 YSLEER. The germline V and J ends were trimmed by 2 bases and 2 bases, with 16 bases remaining between them. This CDR3 spans 16 amino acids. This chain's CDR3 is CASSQWRGAPPYEQYF. The CDR3 bases are TGCGCCAGCAGCCAATGGAGGGGTGCTCCCCCCTACGAGCAGTACTTC.

The chain links TRBV19 to TRBJ1-5; perhaps TRBD1 as D (6 bases). Germline values: CDR1 LNHDA, CDR2 SQIVND (reference sequence). Trimming took off 5 bases at V and 5 bases at J, with 16 bases between the two ends. The CDR3 runs to 15 residues. CDR3 nucleotide sequence: TGTGCCAGTAGTCCCGTCACCAGGGGAGATCAGCCCCAGCATTTT. Translation gives CASSPVTRGDQPQHF.

The chain couples TRBV4-2 to TRBJ1-5, with D perhaps matching TRBD1 (5 bases). Germline values: CDR1 LGHNA, CDR2 YNFKEQ. V was shortened by 0 bases and J by 7 bases, with 13 bases between the two germline ends. The CDR3 runs to 15 residues. CDR3 loop: CASSQDPGVRQPQHF. The CDR3 DNA reads as TGTGCCAGCAGCCAAGACCCGGGGGTGAGGCAGCCCCAGCATTTT.

This clone was seen a few times. The rearrangement uses TRBV11-3 and TRBJ2-1; the match to TRBD2 covers 9 bases. Germline-derived CDR1 and CDR2 are SGHNT and YENEEA. The J segment lost 5 bases and the V segment lost 5 bases, leaving 7 bases of the junction unmatched. This CDR3 is built from 15 residues. The CDR3 sequence is CASSVGVAGDNEQFF. CDR3 bases: TGTGCCAGCAGCGTTGGGGTAGCGGGAGACAATGAGCAGTTCTTC.

This clone was picked up one time. This rearrangement joins TRBV7-2 to TRBJ2-7; tentatively, D is TRBD1 (6 bases). This CDR3 is 13 amino acids long. The V and J ends lost 5 bases and 4 bases respectively, with 12 bases between them. Per germline, CDR1 SGHTA and CDR2 FQGNSA. Here the CDR3 DNA reads TGTGCCAGCAGCCGCTACCAGGGGTACGAGCAGTACTTC. Amino acid sequence: CASSRYQGYEQYF.

This sequence joins TRBV27 and TRBJ2-5, with D perhaps matching TRBD2 (5 bases). The V end lost 8 bases, the J end lost 2 bases, and 18 bases lay between the germline ends. Germline values: CDR1 MNHEY, CDR2 SMNVEV (reference sequence). The CDR3 has 15 residues. The CDR3 loop is CASSPRAGRQETQYF. In DNA form, the CDR3 reads TGTGCCAGCTCCCCTAGGGCGGGCCGTCAAGAGACCCAGTACTTC.

This chain uses TRBV6-5 with TRBJ1-4, with a possible D match to TRBD1 (6 bases). V was pared by 2 bases and J by 5 bases, with 12 bases between. Germline V CDR1 and CDR2: MNHEY, SVGAGI. The CDR3 extends over 15 amino acids. CDR3 in DNA: TGTGCCAGCAGTTACAACAGGGACTCGAATGAAAAACTGTTTTTT. As protein: CASSYNRDSNEKLFF.

The J gene is TRBJ2-5, the V gene TRBV2; D may be TRBD2 (6 bases). Per germline, CDR1 SNHLY and CDR2 FYNNEI. The CDR3 has 13 residues. The V and J ends lost 6 bases and 4 bases respectively, with 12 bases between them. CDR3 in amino acids: CASRTGVGETQYF. In DNA, the CDR3 is TGTGCCAGCAGGACGGGAGTTGGAGAGACCCAGTACTTC.

The rearrangement links TRBV27 to TRBJ2-7; the D is unclear. The CDR3 sequence is 17 residues long. V lost 1 base and J 2 bases, leaving 18 bases between the germline ends. In germline, CDR1 is MNHEY, CDR2 SMNVEV (reference sequence). CDR3 in amino acids: CASSLWSGSGRPYEQYF. In nucleotides, the CDR3 is TGTGCCAGCAGTTTATGGAGTGGGTCCGGCAGACCCTACGAGCAGTACTTC.

The chain employs TRBV7-9 and TRBJ1-1; D is ambiguous. This CDR3 comprises 14 residues. Germline values: CDR1 SEHNR, CDR2 FQNEAQ (reference sequence). V shed 0 bases and J shed 4 bases, with 9 bases lying between them. The CDR3 here is CASSLAGWGTEAFF. In DNA, the CDR3 is TGTGCCAGCAGCTTAGCGGGGTGGGGCACTGAAGCTTTCTTT.